This TCR beta chain comes out of a study of CD8 T cells in ankylosing spondylitis. TCRdb reprocessed the 5' RACE reads with MiXCR, giving one entry per CDR3 protein. The sample lists under 450,000 distinct CDR3 sequences, roughly 20% occurring once. As to this clonotype: Its antigen remains unknown.

Study-wide points: Seemingly characteristic of ankylosing spondylitis blood was a TCR beta motif consisting of about 8 highly homologous variants. A CD8+ phenotype characterized the disease-linked clones, which were relatively rare in peripheral blood.

There are 12 residues in the CDR3. The germline gives CDR1 MNHEY, CDR2 SVGAGI. Trimming removed 6 bases from V and 6 bases from J, with 11 bases in between. This sequence joins TRBV6-5 and TRBJ1-1; a weak D match, TRBD1 (6 bases). The clonotype comes from a male donor with ankylosing spondylitis or in good health (not recorded which). Sequenced: blood, either unsorted or a sorted T cell fraction (not recorded which). The CDR3 nucleotides read TGTGCCAGCAGAACAGGGTTATCTGAAGCTTTCTTT. This translates into CASRTGLSEAFF.